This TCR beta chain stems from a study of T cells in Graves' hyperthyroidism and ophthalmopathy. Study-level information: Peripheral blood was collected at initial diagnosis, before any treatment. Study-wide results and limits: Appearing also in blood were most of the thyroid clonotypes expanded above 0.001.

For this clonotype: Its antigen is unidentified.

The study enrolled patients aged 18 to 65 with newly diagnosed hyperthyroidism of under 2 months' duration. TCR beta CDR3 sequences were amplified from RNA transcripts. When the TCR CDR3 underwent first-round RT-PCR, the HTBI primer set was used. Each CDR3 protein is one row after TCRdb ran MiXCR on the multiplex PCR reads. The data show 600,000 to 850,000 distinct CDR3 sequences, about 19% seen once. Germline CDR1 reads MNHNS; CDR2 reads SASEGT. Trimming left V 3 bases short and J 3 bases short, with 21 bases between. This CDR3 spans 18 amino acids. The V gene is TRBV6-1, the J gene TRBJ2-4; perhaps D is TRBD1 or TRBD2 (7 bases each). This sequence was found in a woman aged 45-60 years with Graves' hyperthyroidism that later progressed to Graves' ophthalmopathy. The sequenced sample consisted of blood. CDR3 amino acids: CASSELARGGHGKNIQYF. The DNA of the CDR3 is TGTGCCAGCAGTGAGTTGGCCAGGGGGGGACACGGCAAAAACATTCAGTACTTC.